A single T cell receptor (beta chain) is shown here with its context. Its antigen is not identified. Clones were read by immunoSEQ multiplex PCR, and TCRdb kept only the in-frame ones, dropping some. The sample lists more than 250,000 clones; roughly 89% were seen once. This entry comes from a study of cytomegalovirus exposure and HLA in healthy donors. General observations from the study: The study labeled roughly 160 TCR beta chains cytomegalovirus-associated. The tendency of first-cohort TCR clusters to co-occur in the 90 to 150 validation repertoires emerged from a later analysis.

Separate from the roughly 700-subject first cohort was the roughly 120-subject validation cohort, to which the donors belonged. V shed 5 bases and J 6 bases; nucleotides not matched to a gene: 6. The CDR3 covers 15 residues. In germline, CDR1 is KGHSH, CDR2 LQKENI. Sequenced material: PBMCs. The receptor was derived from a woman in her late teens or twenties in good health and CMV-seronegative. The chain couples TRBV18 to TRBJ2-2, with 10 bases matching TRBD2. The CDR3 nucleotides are TGTGCCAGCTCAGCTAGCGGGAGCGGTGCCGGGGAGCTGTTTTTT. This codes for CASSASGSGAGELFF.